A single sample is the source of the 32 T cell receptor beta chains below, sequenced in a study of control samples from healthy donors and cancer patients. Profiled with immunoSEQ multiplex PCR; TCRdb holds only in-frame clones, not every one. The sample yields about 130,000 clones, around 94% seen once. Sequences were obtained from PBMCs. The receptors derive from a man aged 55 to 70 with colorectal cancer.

The CDR3 DNA reads TGTGCCAGCAGTTTATCGGCAGGGGGCACTGAAGCTTTCTTT. This codes for CASSLSAGGTEAFF. The V call is TRBV27, the J call TRBJ1-1, with TRBD1 identical over 7 bases. Trimming removed 0 bases from V and 4 bases from J; junction bases left unmatched: 2. Germline loops: CDR1 MNHEY, CDR2 SMNVEV (reference sequence). The CDR3 extends over 14 amino acids.

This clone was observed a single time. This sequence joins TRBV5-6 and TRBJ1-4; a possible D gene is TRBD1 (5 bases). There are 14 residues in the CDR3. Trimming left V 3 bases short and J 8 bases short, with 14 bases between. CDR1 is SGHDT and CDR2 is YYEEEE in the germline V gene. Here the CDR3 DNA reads TGTGCCAGCAGCTCGGGACCTCAATTGGAAAAACTGTTTTTT. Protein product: CASSSGPQLEKLFF.

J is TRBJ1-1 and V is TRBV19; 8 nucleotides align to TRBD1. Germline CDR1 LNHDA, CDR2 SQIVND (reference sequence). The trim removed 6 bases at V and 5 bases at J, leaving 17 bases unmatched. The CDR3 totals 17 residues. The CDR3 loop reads CASRRLTGAGEITEAFF. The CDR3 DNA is TGTGCCAGTAGGAGATTGACAGGGGCGGGAGAAATAACTGAAGCTTTCTTT.

The CDR3 nucleotides are TGTGCCAGTAAGCACAGGGAGGTCTCTGAAGCTTTCTTT. As protein: CASKHREVSEAFF. The chain uses TRBV3-1 (or the pseudogene TRBV3-2) and TRBJ1-1; weak D call: TRBD1 (6 bases). CDR1 LGHDT and CDR2 YNNKEL come from the germline V gene (reference sequence). Deletions cut 9 bases from V and 6 bases from J, with 17 bases between. The CDR3 covers 13 residues.

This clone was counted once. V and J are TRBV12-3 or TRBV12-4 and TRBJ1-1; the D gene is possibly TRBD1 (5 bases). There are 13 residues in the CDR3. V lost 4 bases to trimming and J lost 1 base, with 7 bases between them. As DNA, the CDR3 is TGTGCCAGCAGTTATAGGGGGAACACTGAAGCTTTCTTT. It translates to CASSYRGNTEAFF.

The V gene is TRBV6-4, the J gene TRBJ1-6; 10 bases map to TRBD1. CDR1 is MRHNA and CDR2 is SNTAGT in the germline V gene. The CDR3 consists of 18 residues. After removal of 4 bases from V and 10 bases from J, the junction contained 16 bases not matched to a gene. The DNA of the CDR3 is TGTGCCAGCAGTGCTTCCCCTGGGACAGGGGCGGAAGGGTCACCCCTCCACTTT. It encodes CASSASPGTGAEGSPLHF.

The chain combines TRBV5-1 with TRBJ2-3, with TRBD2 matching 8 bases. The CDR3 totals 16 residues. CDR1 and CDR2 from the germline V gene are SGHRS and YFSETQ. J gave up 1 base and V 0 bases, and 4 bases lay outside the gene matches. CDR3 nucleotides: TGCGCCAGCAGCTTGGAACGGGGGGGAGGCACAGATACGCAGTATTTT. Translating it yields CASSLERGGGTDTQYF. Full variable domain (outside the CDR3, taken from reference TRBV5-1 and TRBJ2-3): KAGVTQTPRYLIKTRGQQVTLSCSPISGHRSVSWYQQTPGQGLQFLFEYFSETQRNKGNFPGRFSGRQFSNSRSEMNVSTLELGDSALYLCASSLERGGGTDTQYFGPGTRLTVL.

CDR3 DNA sequence: TGTGCCATCAGTGAGTCAGATAGCTACACCTTC. It translates to CAISESDSYTF. The chain combines TRBV10-3 with TRBJ1-2, with D unresolved. The CDR3 has 11 amino acids. V lost 0 bases and J lost 9, with 5 bases in between. Germline V CDR1 and CDR2: ENHRY, SYGVKD.

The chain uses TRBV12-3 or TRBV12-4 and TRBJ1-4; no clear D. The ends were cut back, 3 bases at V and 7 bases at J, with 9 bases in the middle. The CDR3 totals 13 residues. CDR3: CASSLGPSEKLFF. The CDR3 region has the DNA TGTGCCAGCAGTTTGGGCCCCAGTGAAAAACTGTTTTTT.

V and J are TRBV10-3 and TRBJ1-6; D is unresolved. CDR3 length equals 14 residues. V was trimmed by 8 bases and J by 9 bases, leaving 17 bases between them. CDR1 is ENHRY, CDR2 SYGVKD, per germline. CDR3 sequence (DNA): TGTGCCATCGCCCAGGAAAAAGGAGGTTCACCCCTCCACTTT. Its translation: CAIAQEKGGSPLHF.

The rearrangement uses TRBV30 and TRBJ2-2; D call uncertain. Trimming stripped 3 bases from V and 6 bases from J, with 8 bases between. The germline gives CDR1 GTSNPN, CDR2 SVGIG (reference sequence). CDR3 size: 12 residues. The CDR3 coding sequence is TGTGCCTGGAGGGCGAAGGCCGGGGAGCTGTTTTTT. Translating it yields CAWRAKAGELFF.

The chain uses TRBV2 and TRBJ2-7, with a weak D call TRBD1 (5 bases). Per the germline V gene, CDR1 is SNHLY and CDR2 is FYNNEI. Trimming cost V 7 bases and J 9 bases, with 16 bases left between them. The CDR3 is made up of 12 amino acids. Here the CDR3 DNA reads TGTGCCAGCAACCCCCGACAGTCGGGGCAGTACTTC. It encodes CASNPRQSGQYF.

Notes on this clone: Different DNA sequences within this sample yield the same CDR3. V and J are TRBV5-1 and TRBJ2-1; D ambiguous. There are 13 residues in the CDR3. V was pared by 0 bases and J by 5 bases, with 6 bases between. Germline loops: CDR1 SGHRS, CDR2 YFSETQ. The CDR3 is CASSLDTNNEQFF. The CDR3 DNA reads TGCGCCAGCAGCTTGGACACAAACAATGAGCAGTTCTTC.

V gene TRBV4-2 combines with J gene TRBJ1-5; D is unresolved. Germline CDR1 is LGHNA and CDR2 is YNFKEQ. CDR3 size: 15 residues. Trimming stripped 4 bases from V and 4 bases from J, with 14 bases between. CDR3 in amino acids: CASSPSSRGNQPQHF. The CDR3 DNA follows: TGTGCCAGCAGCCCCTCAAGTCGTGGGAATCAGCCCCAGCATTTT.

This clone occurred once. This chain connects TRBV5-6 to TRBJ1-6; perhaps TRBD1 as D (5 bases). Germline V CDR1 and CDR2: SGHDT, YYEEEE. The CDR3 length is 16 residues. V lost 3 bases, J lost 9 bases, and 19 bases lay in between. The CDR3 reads CASSYLGQGPLSPLHF. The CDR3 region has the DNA TGTGCCAGCAGCTACCTCGGGCAGGGACCACTTTCACCCCTCCACTTT.

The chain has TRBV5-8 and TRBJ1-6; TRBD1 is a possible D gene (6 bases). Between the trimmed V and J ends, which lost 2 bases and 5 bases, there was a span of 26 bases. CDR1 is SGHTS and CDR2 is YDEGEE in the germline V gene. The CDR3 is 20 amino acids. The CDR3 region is CASSFPLQGALWRDNSPLHF. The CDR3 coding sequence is TGTGCCAGCAGCTTCCCATTACAGGGAGCCCTATGGAGAGATAATTCACCCCTCCACTTT.

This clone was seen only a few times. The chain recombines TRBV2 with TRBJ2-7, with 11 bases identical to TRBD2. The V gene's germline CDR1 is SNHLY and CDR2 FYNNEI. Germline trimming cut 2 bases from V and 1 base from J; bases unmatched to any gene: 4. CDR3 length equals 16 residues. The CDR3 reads CASSERLAGPSYEQYF. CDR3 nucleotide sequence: TGTGCCAGCAGTGAAAGACTAGCGGGGCCGTCCTACGAGCAGTACTTC. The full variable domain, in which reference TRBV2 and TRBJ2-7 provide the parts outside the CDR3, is EPEVTQTPSHQVTQMGQEVILRCVPISNHLYFYWYRQILGQKVEFLVSFYNNEISEKSEIFDDQFSVERPDGSNFTLKIRSTKLEDSAMYFCASSERLAGPSYEQYFGPGTRLTVT.

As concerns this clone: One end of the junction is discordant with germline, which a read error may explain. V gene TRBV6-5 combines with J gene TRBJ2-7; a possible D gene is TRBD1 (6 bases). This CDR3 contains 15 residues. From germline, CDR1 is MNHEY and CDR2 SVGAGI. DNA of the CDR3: TGTGCCAGCAGTTACTACGGGACATCGACCTATGAGCAGTACTTC. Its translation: CASSYYGTSTYEQYF.

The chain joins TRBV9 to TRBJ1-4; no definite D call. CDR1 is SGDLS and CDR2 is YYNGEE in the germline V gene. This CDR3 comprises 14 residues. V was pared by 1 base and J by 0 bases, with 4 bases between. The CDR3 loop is CASSVRSTNEKLFF. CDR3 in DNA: TGTGCCAGCAGCGTACGGTCAACTAATGAAAAACTGTTTTTT.

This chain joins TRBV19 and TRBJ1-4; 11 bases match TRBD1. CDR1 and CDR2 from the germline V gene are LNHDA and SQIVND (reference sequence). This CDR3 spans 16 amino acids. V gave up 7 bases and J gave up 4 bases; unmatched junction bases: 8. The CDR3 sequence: CASKEAGTGGNEKLFF. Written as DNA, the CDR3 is TGTGCCAGTAAGGAAGCCGGGACAGGGGGTAATGAAAAACTGTTTTTT. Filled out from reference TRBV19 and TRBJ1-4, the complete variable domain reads DGGITQSPKYLFRKEGQNVTLSCEQNLNHDAMYWYRQDPGQGLRLIYYSQIVNDFQKGDIAEGYSVSREKKESFPLTVTSAQKNPTAFYLCASKEAGTGGNEKLFFGSGTQLSVL.

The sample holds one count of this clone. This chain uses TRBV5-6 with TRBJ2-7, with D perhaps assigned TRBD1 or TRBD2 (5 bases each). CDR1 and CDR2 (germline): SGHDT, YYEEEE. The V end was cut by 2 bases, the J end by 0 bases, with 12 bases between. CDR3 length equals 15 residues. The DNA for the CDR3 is TGTGCCAGCAGCTTCCGACGGGACGCCTCCTACGAGCAGTACTTC. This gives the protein CASSFRRDASYEQYF.

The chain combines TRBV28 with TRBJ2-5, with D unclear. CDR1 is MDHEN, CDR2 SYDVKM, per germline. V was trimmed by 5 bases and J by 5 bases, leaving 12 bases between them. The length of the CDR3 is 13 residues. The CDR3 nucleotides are TGTGCCAGCAGTCCCCCTGCAACCGAGACCCAGTACTTC. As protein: CASSPPATETQYF.

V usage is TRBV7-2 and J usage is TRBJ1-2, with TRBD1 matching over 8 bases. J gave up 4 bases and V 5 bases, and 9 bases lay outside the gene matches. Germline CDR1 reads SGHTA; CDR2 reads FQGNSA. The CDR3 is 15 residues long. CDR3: CASSIPGQESYGYTF. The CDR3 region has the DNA TGTGCCAGCAGCATACCGGGACAGGAAAGCTATGGCTACACCTTC.

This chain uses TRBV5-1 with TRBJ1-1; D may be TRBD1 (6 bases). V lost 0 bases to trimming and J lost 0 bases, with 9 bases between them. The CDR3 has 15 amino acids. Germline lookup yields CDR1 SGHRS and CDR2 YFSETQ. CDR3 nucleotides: TGCGCCAGCAGCTTGGAAACAGGGATGAACACTGAAGCTTTCTTT. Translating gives CASSLETGMNTEAFF.

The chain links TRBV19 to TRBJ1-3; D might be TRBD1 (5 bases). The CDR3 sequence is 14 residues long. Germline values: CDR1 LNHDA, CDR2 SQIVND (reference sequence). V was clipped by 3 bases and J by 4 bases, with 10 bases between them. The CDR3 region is CASSMEGVGNTIYF. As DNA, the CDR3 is TGTGCCAGTAGTATGGAAGGGGTCGGAAACACCATATATTTT.

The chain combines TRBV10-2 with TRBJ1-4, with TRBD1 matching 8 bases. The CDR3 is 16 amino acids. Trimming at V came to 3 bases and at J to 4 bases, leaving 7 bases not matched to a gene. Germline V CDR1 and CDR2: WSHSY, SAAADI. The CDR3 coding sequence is TGCGCCAGCAGTGACGGACAGGGCGGTCTTAATGAAAAACTGTTTTTT. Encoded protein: CASSDGQGGLNEKLFF.

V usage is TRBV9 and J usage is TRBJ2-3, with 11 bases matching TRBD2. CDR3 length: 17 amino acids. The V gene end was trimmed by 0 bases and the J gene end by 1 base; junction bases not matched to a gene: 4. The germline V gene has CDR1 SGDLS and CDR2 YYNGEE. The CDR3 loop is CASSVALAGGRTDTQYF. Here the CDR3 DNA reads TGTGCCAGCAGCGTAGCGCTAGCGGGGGGACGCACAGATACGCAGTATTTT.

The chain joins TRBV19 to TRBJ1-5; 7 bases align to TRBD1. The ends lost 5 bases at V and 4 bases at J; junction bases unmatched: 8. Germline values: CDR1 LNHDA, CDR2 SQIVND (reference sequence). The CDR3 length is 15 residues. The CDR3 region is CASSGRTGRNQPQHF. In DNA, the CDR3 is TGTGCCAGTAGTGGAAGGACAGGACGTAATCAGCCCCAGCATTTT.

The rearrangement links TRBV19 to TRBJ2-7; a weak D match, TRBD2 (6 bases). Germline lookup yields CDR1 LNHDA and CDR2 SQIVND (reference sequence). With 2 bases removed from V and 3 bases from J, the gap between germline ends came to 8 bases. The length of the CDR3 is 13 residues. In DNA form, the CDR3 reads TGTGCCAGTAGTATAATGGAGGGCTACGAGCAGTACTTC. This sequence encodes CASSIMEGYEQYF.

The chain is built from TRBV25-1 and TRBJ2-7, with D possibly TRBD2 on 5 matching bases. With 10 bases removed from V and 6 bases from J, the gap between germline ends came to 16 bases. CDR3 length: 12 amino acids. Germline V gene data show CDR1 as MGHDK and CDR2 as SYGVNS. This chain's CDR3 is CATALLGSEQYF. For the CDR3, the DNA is TGTGCCACTGCCCTATTGGGGAGCGAGCAGTACTTC.

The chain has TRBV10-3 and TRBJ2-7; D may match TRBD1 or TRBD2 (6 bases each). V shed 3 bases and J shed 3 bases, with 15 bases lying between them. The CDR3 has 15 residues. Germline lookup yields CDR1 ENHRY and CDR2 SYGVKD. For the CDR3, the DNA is TGTGCCATCAGTGACGGGGGCACCAGGGTCTACGAGCAGTACTTC. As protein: CAISDGGTRVYEQYF.

The CDR3: CASSQAPGYTGELFF. CDR3 DNA: TGCGCCAGCAGCCAGGCCCCGGGGTACACCGGGGAGCTGTTTTTT. The chain uses TRBV4-1 and TRBJ2-2; TRBD2 is a possible D gene (5 bases). CDR1 is MGHRA and CDR2 is YSYEKL in the germline V gene. The CDR3 contains 15 residues. V lost 3 bases and J lost 3, with 11 bases in between.